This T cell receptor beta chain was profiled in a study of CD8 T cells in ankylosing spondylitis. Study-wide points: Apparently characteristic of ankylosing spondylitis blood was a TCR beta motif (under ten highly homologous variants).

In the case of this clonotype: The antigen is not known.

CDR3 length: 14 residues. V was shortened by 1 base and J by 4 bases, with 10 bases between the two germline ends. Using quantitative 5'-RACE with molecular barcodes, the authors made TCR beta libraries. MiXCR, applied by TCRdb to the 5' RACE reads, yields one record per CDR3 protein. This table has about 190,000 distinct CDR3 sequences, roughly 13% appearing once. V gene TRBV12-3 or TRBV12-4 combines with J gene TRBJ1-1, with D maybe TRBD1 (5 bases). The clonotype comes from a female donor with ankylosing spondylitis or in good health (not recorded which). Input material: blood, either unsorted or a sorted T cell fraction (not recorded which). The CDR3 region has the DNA TGTGCCAGCAGTTTAGAAAGGACAACCACTGAAGCTTTCTTT. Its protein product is CASSLERTTTEAFF.